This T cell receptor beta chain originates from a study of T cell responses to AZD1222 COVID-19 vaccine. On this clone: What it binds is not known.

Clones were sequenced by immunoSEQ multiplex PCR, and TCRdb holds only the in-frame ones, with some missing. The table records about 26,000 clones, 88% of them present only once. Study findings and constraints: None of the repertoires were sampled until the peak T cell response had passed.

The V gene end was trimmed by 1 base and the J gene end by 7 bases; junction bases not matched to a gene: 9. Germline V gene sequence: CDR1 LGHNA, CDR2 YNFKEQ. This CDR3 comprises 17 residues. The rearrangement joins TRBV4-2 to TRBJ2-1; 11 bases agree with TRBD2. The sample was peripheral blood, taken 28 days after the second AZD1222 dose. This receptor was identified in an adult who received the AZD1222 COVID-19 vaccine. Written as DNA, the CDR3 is TGTGCCAGCAGCCAAGTAACTAGCGGGGGCCGGGGTAATGAGCAGTTCTTC. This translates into CASSQVTSGGRGNEQFF.